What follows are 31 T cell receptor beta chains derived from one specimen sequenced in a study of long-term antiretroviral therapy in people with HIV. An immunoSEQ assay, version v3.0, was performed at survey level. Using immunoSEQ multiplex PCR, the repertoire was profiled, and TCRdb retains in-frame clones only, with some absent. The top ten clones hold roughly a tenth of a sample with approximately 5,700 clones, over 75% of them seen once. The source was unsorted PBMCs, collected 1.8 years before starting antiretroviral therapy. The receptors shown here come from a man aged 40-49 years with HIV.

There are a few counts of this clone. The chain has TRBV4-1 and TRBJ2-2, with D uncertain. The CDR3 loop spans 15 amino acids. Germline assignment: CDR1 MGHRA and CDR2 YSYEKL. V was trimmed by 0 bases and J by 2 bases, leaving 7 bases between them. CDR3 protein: CASSQEWTNTGELFF. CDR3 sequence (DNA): TGCGCCAGCAGCCAAGAGTGGACCAACACCGGGGAGCTGTTTTTT.

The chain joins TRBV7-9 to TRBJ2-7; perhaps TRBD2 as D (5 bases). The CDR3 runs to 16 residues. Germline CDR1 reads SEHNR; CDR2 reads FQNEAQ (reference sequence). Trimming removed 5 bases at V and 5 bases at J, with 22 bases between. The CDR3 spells CASSQDLSRGRDEQYF. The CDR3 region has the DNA TGTGCCAGCAGCCAAGACCTTTCTAGAGGGCGGGACGAGCAGTACTTC. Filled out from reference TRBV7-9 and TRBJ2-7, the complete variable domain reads DTGVSQNPRHKITKRGQNVTFRCDPISEHNRLYWYRQTLGQGPEFLTYFQNEAQLEKSRLLSDRFSAERPKGSFSTLEIQRTEQGDSAMYLCASSQDLSRGRDEQYFGPGTRLTVT.

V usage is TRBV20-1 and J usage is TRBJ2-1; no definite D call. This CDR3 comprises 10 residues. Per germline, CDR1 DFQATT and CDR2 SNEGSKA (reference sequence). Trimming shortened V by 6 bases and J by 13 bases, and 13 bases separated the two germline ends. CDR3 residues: CSASDRSQFF. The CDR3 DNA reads TGCAGTGCCTCGGACCGAAGCCAGTTCTTC.

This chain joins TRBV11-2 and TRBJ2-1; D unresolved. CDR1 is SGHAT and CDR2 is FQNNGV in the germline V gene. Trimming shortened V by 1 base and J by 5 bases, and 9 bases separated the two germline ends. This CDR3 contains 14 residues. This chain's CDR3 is CASSLGRFDNEQFF. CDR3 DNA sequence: TGTGCCAGCAGCTTAGGCAGGTTTGACAATGAGCAGTTCTTC.

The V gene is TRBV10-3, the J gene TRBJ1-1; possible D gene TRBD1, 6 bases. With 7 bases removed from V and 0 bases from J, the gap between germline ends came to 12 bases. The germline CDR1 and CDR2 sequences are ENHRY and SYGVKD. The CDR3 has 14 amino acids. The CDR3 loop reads CAINEQGMNTEAFF. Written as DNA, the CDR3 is TGTGCCATCAATGAACAGGGTATGAACACTGAAGCTTTCTTT.

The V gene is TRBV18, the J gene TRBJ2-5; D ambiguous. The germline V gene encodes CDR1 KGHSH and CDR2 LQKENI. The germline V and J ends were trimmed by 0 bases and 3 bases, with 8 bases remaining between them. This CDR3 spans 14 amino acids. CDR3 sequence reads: CASSPPKVEETQYF. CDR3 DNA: TGTGCCAGCTCACCACCCAAAGTGGAAGAGACCCAGTACTTC.

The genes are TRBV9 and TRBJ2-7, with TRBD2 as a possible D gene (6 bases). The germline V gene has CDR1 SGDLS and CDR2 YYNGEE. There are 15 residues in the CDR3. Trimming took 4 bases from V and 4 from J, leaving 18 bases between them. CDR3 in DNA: TGTGCCAGCAGCCCGCAGCTAGCGAATCTTTACGAGCAGTACTTC. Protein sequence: CASSPQLANLYEQYF. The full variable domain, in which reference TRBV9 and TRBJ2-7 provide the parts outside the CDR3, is DSGVTQTPKHLITATGQRVTLRCSPRSGDLSVYWYQQSLDQGLQFLIQYYNGEERAKGNILERFSAQQFPDLHSELNLSSLELGDSALYFCASSPQLANLYEQYFGPGTRLTVT.

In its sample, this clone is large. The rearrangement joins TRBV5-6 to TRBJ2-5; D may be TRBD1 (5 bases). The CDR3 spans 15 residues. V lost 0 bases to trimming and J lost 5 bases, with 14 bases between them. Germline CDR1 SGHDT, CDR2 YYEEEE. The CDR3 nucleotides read TGTGCCAGCAGCTTGGTGCAGGGTATCATGGAGACCCAGTACTTC. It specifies CASSLVQGIMETQYF.

The CDR3 DNA is TGCGCCAGCAGCTTGGCCGGGACAGGGGTAGAGACCCAGTACTTC. Translating it yields CASSLAGTGVETQYF. V gene TRBV5-1 combines with J gene TRBJ2-5, with TRBD1 matching 10 bases. Trimming removed 0 bases from V and 4 bases from J; junction bases left unmatched: 3. The CDR3 length is 15 residues. Germline CDR1 SGHRS, CDR2 YFSETQ. Looking up the rest from reference TRBV5-1 and TRBJ2-5 gives the full variable domain: KAGVTQTPRYLIKTRGQQVTLSCSPISGHRSVSWYQQTPGQGLQFLFEYFSETQRNKGNFPGRFSGRQFSNSRSEMNVSTLELGDSALYLCASSLAGTGVETQYFGPGTRLLVL.

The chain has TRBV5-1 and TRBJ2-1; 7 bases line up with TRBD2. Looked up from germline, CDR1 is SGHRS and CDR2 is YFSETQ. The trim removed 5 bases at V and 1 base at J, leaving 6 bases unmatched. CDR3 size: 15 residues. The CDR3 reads CASSPTGLSYNEQFF. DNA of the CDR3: TGCGCCAGCAGTCCCACGGGACTATCCTACAATGAGCAGTTCTTC.

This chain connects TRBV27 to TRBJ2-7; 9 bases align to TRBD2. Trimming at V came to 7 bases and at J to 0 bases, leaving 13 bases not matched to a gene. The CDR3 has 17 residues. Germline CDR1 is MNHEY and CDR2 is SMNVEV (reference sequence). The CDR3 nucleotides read TGTGCCAGCATGACGATAGCGGGAGCTGGGGGCTCCTACGAGCAGTACTTC. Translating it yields CASMTIAGAGGSYEQYF.

CDR3 bases: TGTGCCAGCAGTTACCGTAGTGGACAAGGGGTCACTGAAGCTTTCTTT. Translating it yields CASSYRSGQGVTEAFF. The chain couples TRBV6-5 to TRBJ1-1; tentative D call: TRBD1 (5 bases). This CDR3 comprises 16 residues. Per germline, CDR1 MNHEY and CDR2 SVGAGI. The V gene lost 2 bases and the J gene lost 4 bases, with 17 bases spanning the gap.

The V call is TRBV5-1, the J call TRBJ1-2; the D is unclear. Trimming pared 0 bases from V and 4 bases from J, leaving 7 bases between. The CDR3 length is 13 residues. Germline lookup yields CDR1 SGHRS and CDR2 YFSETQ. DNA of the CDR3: TGCGCCAGCAGCTTGGCCAACATCTATGGCTACACCTTC. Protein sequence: CASSLANIYGYTF.

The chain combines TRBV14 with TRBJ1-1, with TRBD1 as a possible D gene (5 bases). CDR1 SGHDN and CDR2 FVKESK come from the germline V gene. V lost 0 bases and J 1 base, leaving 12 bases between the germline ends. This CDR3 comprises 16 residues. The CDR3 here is CASSQDFWGKNTEAFF. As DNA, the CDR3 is TGTGCCAGCAGCCAAGATTTTTGGGGGAAGAACACTGAAGCTTTCTTT.

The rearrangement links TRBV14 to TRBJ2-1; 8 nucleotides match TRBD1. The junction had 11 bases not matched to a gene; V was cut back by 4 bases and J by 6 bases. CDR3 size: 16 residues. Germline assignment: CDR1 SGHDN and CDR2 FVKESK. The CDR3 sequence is CASSRGTGGGGNEQFF. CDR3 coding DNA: TGTGCCAGCAGCCGAGGAACAGGGGGTGGTGGCAATGAGCAGTTCTTC.

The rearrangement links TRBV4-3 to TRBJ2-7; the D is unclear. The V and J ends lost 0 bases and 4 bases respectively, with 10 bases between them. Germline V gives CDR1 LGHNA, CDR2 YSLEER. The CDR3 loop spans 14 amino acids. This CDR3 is CASSQDHSGYEQYF. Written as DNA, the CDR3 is TGCGCCAGCAGCCAAGACCACTCCGGATACGAGCAGTACTTC.

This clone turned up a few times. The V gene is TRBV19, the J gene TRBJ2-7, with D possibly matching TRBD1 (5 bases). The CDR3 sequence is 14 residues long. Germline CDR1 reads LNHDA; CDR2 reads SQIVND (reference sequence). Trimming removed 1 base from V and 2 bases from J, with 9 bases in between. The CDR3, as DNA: TGTGCCAGTAGTATAGGGCGCAGGGCCTACGAGCAGTACTTC. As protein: CASSIGRRAYEQYF. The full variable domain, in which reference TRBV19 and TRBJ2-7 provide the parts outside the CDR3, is DGGITQSPKYLFRKEGQNVTLSCEQNLNHDAMYWYRQDPGQGLRLIYYSQIVNDFQKGDIAEGYSVSREKKESFPLTVTSAQKNPTAFYLCASSIGRRAYEQYFGPGTRLTVT.

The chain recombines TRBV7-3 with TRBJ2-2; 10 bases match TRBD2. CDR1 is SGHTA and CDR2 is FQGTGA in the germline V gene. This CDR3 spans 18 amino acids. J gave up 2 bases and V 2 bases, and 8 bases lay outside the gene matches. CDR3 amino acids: CASSLLPSGSGNTGELFF. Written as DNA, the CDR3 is TGTGCCAGCAGCTTACTGCCTAGCGGGAGCGGTAACACCGGGGAGCTGTTTTTT.

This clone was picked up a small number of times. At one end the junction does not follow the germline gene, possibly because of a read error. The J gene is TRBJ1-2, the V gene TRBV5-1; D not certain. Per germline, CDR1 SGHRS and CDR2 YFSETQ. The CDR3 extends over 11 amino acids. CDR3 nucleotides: TGCGCCAGCAGTAATAACTACGGCTACACCTTC. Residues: CASSNNYGYTF.

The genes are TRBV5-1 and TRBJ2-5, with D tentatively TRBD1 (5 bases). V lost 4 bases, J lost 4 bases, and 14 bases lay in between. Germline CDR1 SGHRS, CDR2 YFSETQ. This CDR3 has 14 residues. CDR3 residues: CASSRTGFGETQYF. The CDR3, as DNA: TGCGCCAGCAGCCGTACAGGTTTCGGAGAGACCCAGTACTTC.

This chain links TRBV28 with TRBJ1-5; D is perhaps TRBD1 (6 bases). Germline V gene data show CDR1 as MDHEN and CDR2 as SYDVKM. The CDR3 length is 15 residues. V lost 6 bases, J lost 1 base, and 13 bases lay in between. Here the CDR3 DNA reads TGTGCCAGCAGGGTAGGGGGTCTGAGCAATCAGCCCCAGCATTTT. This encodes CASRVGGLSNQPQHF.

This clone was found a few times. The CDR3 protein is CASSLGTTSSYEQYF. The CDR3 nucleotides are TGTGCCAGCAGCTTAGGGACTACGTCCTCCTACGAGCAGTACTTC. The chain combines TRBV7-2 with TRBJ2-7, with D perhaps matching TRBD2 (6 bases). There are 15 residues in the CDR3. Germline V gives CDR1 SGHTA, CDR2 FQGNSA. V lost 1 base and J 0 bases, leaving 10 bases between the germline ends.

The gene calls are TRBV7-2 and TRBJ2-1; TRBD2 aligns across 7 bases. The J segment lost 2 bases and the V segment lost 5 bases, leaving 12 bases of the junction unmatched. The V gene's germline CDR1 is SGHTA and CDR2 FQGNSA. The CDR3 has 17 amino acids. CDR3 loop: CASSDQHSSGTYNEQFF. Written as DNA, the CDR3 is TGTGCCAGCAGCGATCAACACTCTAGCGGAACCTACAATGAGCAGTTCTTC. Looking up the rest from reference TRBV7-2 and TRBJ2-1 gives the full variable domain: GAGVSQSPSNKVTEKGKDVELRCDPISGHTALYWYRQSLGQGLEFLIYFQGNSAPDKSGLPSDRFSAERTGGSVSTLTIQRTQQEDSAVYLCASSDQHSSGTYNEQFFGPGTRLTVL.

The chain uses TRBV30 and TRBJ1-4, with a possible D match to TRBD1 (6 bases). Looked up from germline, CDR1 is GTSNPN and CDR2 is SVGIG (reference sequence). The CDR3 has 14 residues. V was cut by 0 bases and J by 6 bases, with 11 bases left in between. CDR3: CAWSVQQGYEKLFF. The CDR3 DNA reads TGTGCCTGGAGTGTACAACAGGGATATGAAAAACTGTTTTTT.

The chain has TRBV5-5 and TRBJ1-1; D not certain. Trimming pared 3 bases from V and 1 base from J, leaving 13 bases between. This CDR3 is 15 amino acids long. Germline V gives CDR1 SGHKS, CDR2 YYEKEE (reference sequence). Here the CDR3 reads CASSSPLAANTEAFF. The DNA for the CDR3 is TGTGCCAGCAGCTCCCCCCTTGCAGCGAACACTGAAGCTTTCTTT.

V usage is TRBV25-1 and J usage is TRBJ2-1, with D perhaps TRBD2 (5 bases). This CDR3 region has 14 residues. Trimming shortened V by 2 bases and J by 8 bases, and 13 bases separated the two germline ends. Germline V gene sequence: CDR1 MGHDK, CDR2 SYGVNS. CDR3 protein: CASSEIAFGDEQFF. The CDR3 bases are TGTGCCAGCAGTGAAATAGCGTTCGGAGATGAGCAGTTCTTC. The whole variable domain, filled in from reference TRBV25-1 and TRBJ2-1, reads EADIYQTPRYLVIGTGKKITLECSQTMGHDKMYWYQQDPGMELHLIHYSYGVNSTEKGDLSSESTVSRIRTEHFPLTLESARPSHTSQYLCASSEIAFGDEQFFGPGTRLTVL.

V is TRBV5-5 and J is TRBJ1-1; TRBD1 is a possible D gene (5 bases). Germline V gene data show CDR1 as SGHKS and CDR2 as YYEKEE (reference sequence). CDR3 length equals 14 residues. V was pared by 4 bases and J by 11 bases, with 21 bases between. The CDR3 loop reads CASSDFRGPNEAFF. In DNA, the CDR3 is TGTGCCAGCAGCGATTTTCGGGGACCCAACGAGGCTTTCTTT.

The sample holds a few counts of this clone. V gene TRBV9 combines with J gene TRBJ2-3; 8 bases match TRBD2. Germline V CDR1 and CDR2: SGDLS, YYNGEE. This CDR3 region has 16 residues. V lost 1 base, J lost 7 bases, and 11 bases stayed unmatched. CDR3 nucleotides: TGTGCCAGCAGCGTAAGCCTACTACTAGCGGAGAATACGCAGTATTTT. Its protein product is CASSVSLLLAENTQYF.

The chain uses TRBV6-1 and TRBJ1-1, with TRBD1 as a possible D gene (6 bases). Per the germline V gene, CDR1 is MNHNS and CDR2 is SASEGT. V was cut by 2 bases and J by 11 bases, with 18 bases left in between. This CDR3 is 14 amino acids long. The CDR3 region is CASSELQGAVWAFF. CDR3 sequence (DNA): TGTGCCAGCAGTGAATTACAGGGAGCTGTGTGGGCTTTCTTT.

CDR3: CSVVQTGDEQYF. CDR3 bases: TGCAGCGTCGTACAGACAGGGGACGAGCAGTACTTC. The chain couples TRBV29-1 to TRBJ2-7; 8 positions match TRBD1. The CDR3 covers 12 residues. Germline V CDR1 and CDR2: SQVTM, ANQGSEA. The J segment lost 5 bases and the V segment lost 6 bases, leaving 6 bases of the junction unmatched.

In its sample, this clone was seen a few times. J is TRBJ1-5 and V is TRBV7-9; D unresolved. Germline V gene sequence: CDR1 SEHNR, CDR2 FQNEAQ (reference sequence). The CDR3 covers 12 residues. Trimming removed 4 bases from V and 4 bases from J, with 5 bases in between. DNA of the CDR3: TGTGCCAGCAGCTCCAGGAATCAGCCCCAGCATTTT. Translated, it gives CASSSRNQPQHF.